This is a list of T cell receptor beta chains from one sample in a study of long-term antiretroviral therapy in people with HIV. Assay: immunoSEQ multiplex PCR; the TCRdb copy retains only in-frame clones and omits some. Of tens of thousands of clones listed, 95% to 97% were seen once; the top ten hold 2% to 2.5%. The starting material was unsorted PBMCs, obtained 6.5 to 6.6 years after starting antiretroviral therapy. Every receptor here comes from a man between 25 and 39 years old with HIV. The CDR3 runs from the conserved cysteine through the conserved F or W. A D gene is named only where the DNA matches it firmly. A row's size may be missing; if present it is once, few, many or a size class.

clone_size	d_call	j_call	v_call	cdr3_aa	cdr3_nt
NA	TRBD1	TRBJ1-1	TRBV7-9	CASSLGTGLTYTEAFF	TGTGCCAGCAGCTTAGGGACAGGGCTAACCTACACTGAAGCTTTCTTT
NA	NA	TRBJ2-7	TRBV27	CASRLDGRLYYEQYF	TGTGCCAGCAGGCTAGACGGACGGTTGTACTACGAGCAGTACTTC
NA	NA	TRBJ1-4	TRBV18	CASSPRVATNEKLFF	TGTGCCAGCTCACCACGAGTTGCAACTAATGAAAAACTGTTTTTT
NA	TRBD2	TRBJ2-7	TRBV7-6	CASSLISGSSYEQYF	TGTGCCAGCAGCTTAATTAGCGGGAGCTCATACGAGCAGTACTTC
NA	NA	TRBJ2-7	TRBV7-8	CASSLRDRSYEQYF	TGTGCCAGCAGCTTAAGAGACAGGAGCTACGAGCAGTACTTC
NA	NA	TRBJ1-6	TRBV7-9	CASSWNTMENSPLHF	TGTGCCAGCAGCTGGAATACTATGGAAAATTCACCCCTCCACTTT
NA	NA	TRBJ2-7	TRBV11-2	CASSPIRSSYEQYF	TGTGCCAGCAGCCCAATCCGAAGCTCCTACGAGCAGTACTTC
few	NA	TRBJ1-6	TRBV7-2	CASSSLRSPLHF	TGTGCCAGCAGCTCCCTACGGTCACCCCTCCACTTT
few	TRBD1	TRBJ2-3	TRBV29-1	CSVEVPTGLPDTQYF	TGCAGCGTTGAAGTTCCGACAGGGTTGCCAGATACGCAGTATTTT
NA	NA	TRBJ2-7	TRBV4-3	CASSQDTDSYEQYF	TGCGCCAGCAGCCAAGATACAGACTCCTACGAGCAGTACTTC
NA	TRBD2	TRBJ2-3	TRBV28	CASIYGTREYF	TGTGCCAGCATTTACGGGACTAGGGAGTATTTT
NA	NA	TRBJ1-1	TRBV6-5	CASSYNLGANTEAFF	TGTGCCAGCAGTTACAATCTGGGGGCGAACACTGAAGCTTTCTTT
NA	NA	TRBJ1-2	TRBV2	CASLGGGFNYGYTF	TGTGCCAGTTTAGGGGGGGGGTTTAACTATGGCTACACCTTC
NA	TRBD1	TRBJ1-2	TRBV6-1	CASSPYRGFGYTF	TGTGCCAGCAGTCCCTACAGGGGATTTGGCTACACCTTC
NA	TRBD1	TRBJ1-2	TRBV5-1	CASGQEDNYGYTF	TGCGCCAGCGGACAGGAAGATAACTATGGCTACACCTTC
NA	NA	TRBJ1-2	TRBV2	CASSDYRVSGLYGYTF	TGTGCCAGCAGTGATTATCGGGTCTCGGGGCTCTATGGCTACACCTTC
NA	NA	TRBJ2-1	TRBV18	CASSPRTTRYNEQFF	TGTGCCAGCTCACCAAGAACTACCAGGTACAATGAGCAGTTCTTC
NA	TRBD1	TRBJ1-3	TRBV2	CASKLDRDGAPDNF	TGTGCCAGCAAACTAGACAGGGACGGAGCCCCCGACAATTTT
once	NA	TRBJ2-3	TRBV9	CASSAGPGTRADTQYF	TGTGCCAGCAGCGCGGGACCAGGGACCCGCGCAGATACGCAGTATTTT
once	NA	TRBJ2-1	TRBV6-5	CASSPGSSYNEQFF	TGTGCCAGCAGTCCGGGGAGCTCCTACAATGAGCAGTTCTTC
NA	NA	TRBJ2-1	TRBV11-1	CASSSVLQGSEQFF	TGTGCCAGCAGCTCTGTACTCCAGGGGAGTGAGCAGTTCTTC
NA	TRBD1	TRBJ1-5	TRBV2	CASNTGAGQPQHF	TGTGCCAGCAACACAGGGGCAGGTCAGCCCCAGCATTTT
NA	NA	TRBJ1-1	TRBV9	CASSVDWGTEAFF	TGTGCCAGCAGCGTAGATTGGGGGACTGAAGCTTTCTTT
NA	NA	TRBJ1-1	TRBV7-8	CASSLRRQLYTEAFF	TGTGCCAGCAGCTTAAGGAGACAGCTCTACACTGAAGCTTTCTTT
few	NA	TRBJ1-2	TRBV9	CASSVSGNYGYTF	TGTGCCAGCAGCGTGTCTGGCAACTATGGCTACACCTTC
NA	NA	TRBJ2-2	TRBV19	CASKGRVYTGELFF	TGTGCCAGTAAAGGGCGGGTGTACACCGGGGAGCTGTTTTTT
NA	TRBD2	TRBJ2-4	TRBV13	CASSYYRGGAKNIQYF	TGTGCCAGCAGCTACTACCGGGGAGGGGCCAAAAACATTCAGTACTTC
NA	TRBD2	TRBJ2-5	TRBV4-1	CASSQGAGGSETQYF	TGCGCCAGCAGCCAAGGGGCGGGAGGATCAGAGACCCAGTACTTC